The source of this T cell receptor (beta chain) is a study of Graves' ophthalmopathy and Graves' hyperthyroidism. Study observations and caveats: Forecasting of ophthalmopathy progression by the model achieved 70.59% sensitivity and 72.22% specificity.

This clonotype was picked up a small number of times. Its target is unknown. Germline loops: CDR1 SGHTA, CDR2 FQGNSA. V lost 5 bases, J lost 4 bases, and 18 bases lay in between. CDR3 size: 15 residues. CDR3 regions of TCR beta were amplified from RNA transcripts. Second-round multiplex PCR followed a first-round RT-PCR using HTBI primers. In TCRdb, the multiplex PCR reads were re-called with MiXCR into one record per CDR3 protein. Among over a million distinct CDR3 sequences listed, less than 45% were seen once. Aged 18 to 65, hyperthyroidism patients had new diagnoses of under 2 months' duration. If patients had other autoimmune diseases, uncontrolled infections, pregnancy or lactation, they were excluded.

Sequenced sample: peripheral blood or thyroid tissue (not recorded which). The chain employs TRBV7-2 and TRBJ2-7; D not certain. The receptor was isolated from an adult man with Graves' hyperthyroidism. CDR3 coding DNA: TGTGCCAGCAGCCAACGCCCCGCCAGCGCGTACGAGCAGTACTTC. Translating gives CASSQRPASAYEQYF.